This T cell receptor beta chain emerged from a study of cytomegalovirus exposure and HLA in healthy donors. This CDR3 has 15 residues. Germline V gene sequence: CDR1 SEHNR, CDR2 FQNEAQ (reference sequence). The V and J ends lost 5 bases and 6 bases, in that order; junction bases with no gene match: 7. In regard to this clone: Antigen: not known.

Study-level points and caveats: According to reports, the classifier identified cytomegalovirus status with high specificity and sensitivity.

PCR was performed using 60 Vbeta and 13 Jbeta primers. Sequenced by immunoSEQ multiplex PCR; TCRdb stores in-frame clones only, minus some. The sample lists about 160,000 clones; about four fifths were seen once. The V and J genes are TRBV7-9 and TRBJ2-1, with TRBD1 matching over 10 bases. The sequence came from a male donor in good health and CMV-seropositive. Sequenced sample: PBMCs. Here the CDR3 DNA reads TGTGCCAGCAGCCCGAGACAGGGGGCTGTCAATGAGCAGTTCTTC. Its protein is CASSPRQGAVNEQFF.